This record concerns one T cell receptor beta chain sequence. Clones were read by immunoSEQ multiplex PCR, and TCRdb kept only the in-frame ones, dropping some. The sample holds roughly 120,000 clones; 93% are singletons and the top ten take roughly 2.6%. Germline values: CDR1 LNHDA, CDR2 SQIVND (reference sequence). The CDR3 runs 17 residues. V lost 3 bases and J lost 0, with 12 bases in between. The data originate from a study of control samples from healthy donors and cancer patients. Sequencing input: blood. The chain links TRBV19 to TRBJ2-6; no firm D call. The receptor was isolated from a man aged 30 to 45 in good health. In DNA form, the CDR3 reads TGTGCCAGTAGTATGATTCAGAGCAGCTCTGGGGCCAACGTCCTGACTTTC. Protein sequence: CASSMIQSSSGANVLTF.